This TCR beta chain was retrieved from a study of T-cell memory formation after mild COVID-19. In the study overall: TCR clusters were mostly confined to one donor each.

General study points: Memory sampled before infection contained some responding clones, suggesting cross-reactive memory joined. Clones which contracted sat mainly in CM and EM if CD4+, and in EMRA if CD8+. Second-wave clones reaching peak frequency on day 37 lacked confirmed SARS-CoV-2 specificity.

For this clonotype: Its target is not known.

TCRdb passed the 5' RACE reads through MiXCR, listing each CDR3 protein once. The table shows 350,000 to 400,000 distinct CDR3 sequences, with approximately 21% occurring only once. V trimming: 2 bases; J trimming: 2 bases; junction bases outside the gene matches: 7. The CDR3 has 17 amino acids. CDR1 is DFQATT, CDR2 SNEGSKA, per germline (reference sequence). V gene TRBV20-1 combines with J gene TRBJ2-3, with 13 positions matching TRBD2. The material sequenced was PBMCs or a T cell subset sorted from them (not recorded which). This clonotype originated in an adult woman who had mild COVID-19 (a few samples of this study predate the infection). Cell type and time point are not known. The CDR3 DNA reads as TGCAGTGCTAGAACTAGCGGGAGGGTAGGTCTCACAGATACGCAGTATTTT. It is translated as CSARTSGRVGLTDTQYF.